The 18 T cell receptor beta chains below come from one sample, sequenced in a study of blood T cell repertoires in COVID-19 (dated by TCRdb to about 2020). The protocol used for the library was the immunoSEQ multiplex PCR assay. In its TCRdb copy, this immuneACCESS table keeps in-frame sequences only and misses some clones. Where compared with another copy, unresolved V genes explain less than half of these, and the others have no known cause. The sample records 330,000 or so clones, approximately 89% of which are singletons. In total, the top ten clones hold 1.5% to 2% of the sample. The sequencing input was PBMCs or T cells enriched from blood (not recorded which). The receptors stem from a middle-aged man in a cohort exposed to, infected with or recovered from COVID-19 (not recorded which).

The CDR3 DNA is TGCGCCAGCAGTGACCTCGGACAGGGAGGGTATGGCTACACCTTC. This encodes CASSDLGQGGYGYTF. This chain links TRBV10-2 with TRBJ1-2; 8 nucleotides align to TRBD1. CDR3 length: 15 residues. Germline V gene lookup returns CDR1 WSHSY and CDR2 SAAADI. The V segment lost 3 bases and the J segment 5 bases; nucleotides outside the gene matches: 8.

In DNA form, the CDR3 reads TGTGCCAGCAGCTTCGGACAGGGAAATCAGCCCCAGCATTTT. Translating it yields CASSFGQGNQPQHF. The V and J genes are TRBV7-9 and TRBJ1-5, with 8 positions matching TRBD1. This CDR3 region has 14 residues. The junction had 2 bases not matched to a gene; V was cut back by 3 bases and J by 4 bases. CDR1 and CDR2 from the germline V gene are SEHNR and FQNEAQ (reference sequence).

The chain couples TRBV7-9 to TRBJ1-4, with D hard to call. The CDR3 runs 15 residues. V was clipped by 1 base and J by 5 bases, with 11 bases between them. The germline CDR1 and CDR2 sequences are SEHNR and FQNEAQ (reference sequence). The CDR3, as DNA: TGTGCCAGCAGCTTAGACAGTCCCCTAAATGAAAAACTGTTTTTT. The encoded protein is CASSLDSPLNEKLFF.

The chain joins TRBV3-1 (or the pseudogene TRBV3-2) to TRBJ1-3; TRBD1 is a possible D gene (5 bases). The ends were cut back, 4 bases at V and 3 bases at J, with 10 bases in the middle. Germline values: CDR1 LGHDT, CDR2 YNNKEL (reference sequence). The CDR3 runs 14 residues. The CDR3 here is CASSPWGDGNTIYF. DNA of the CDR3: TGTGCCAGCAGCCCTTGGGGGGATGGAAACACCATATATTTT.

The CDR3 sequence is CASSVGGAGGEDTQYF. The CDR3 DNA is TGTGCCAGCAGCGTAGGAGGGGCGGGAGGCGAAGATACGCAGTATTTT. The chain employs TRBV9 and TRBJ2-3, with 8 bases aligning to TRBD2. This CDR3 is 16 amino acids long. The J segment lost 5 bases and the V segment lost 0 bases, leaving 8 bases of the junction unmatched. The germline CDR1 and CDR2 sequences are SGDLS and YYNGEE. The complete variable domain, with remaining parts taken from reference TRBV9 and TRBJ2-3, reads DSGVTQTPKHLITATGQRVTLRCSPRSGDLSVYWYQQSLDQGLQFLIQYYNGEERAKGNILERFSAQQFPDLHSELNLSSLELGDSALYFCASSVGGAGGEDTQYFGPGTRLTVL.

This chain uses TRBV6-5 with TRBJ2-5, with D hard to call. Trimming shortened V by 2 bases and J by 7 bases, and 5 bases separated the two germline ends. Germline values: CDR1 MNHEY, CDR2 SVGAGI. The CDR3 is 11 amino acids. The CDR3: CASSYGGTQYF. Written as DNA, the CDR3 is TGTGCCAGCAGTTACGGCGGGACCCAGTACTTC.

This clone has only a few counts. Because the CDR3's place on the DNA is in doubt, the DNA is left out and the CDR3 is given as listed by TCRdb. This chain joins TRBV6-5 and TRBJ1-4; no DNA check was done on the table's D call, TRBD1. Germline V lookup: CDR1 MNHEY, CDR2 SVGAGI. The CDR3 extends over 15 residues, inclusive of both ends. Here the CDR3 reads CASSSSDRAVKKLFF.

On this clone itself: This same CDR3 is encoded by further DNA sequences in the sample. The chain joins TRBV5-6 to TRBJ1-1; no firm D call. The CDR3 extends over 14 amino acids. Per the germline V gene, CDR1 is SGHDT and CDR2 is YYEEEE. V lost 2 bases to trimming and J lost 2 bases, with 10 bases between them. The CDR3 protein is CASSFSGSNTEAFF. The CDR3 region has the DNA TGTGCCAGCAGCTTTTCAGGAAGTAACACTGAAGCTTTCTTT. Looking up the rest from reference TRBV5-6 and TRBJ1-1 gives the full variable domain: DAGVTQSPTHLIKTRGQQVTLRCSPKSGHDTVSWYQQALGQGPQFIFQYYEEEERQRGNFPDRFSGHQFPNYSSELNVNALLLGDSALYLCASSFSGSNTEAFFGQGTRLTVV.

The V gene is TRBV10-2, the J gene TRBJ1-3; no firm D call. CDR1 and CDR2 (germline): WSHSY, SAAADI. Trimming removed 7 bases from V and 4 bases from J, with 5 bases in between. The CDR3 consists of 11 residues. DNA for the CDR3: TGCGCCAGCATCGCGGGAAACACCATATATTTT. This sequence encodes CASIAGNTIYF.

The V call is TRBV2, the J call TRBJ1-1, with 7 bases that match TRBD1. The CDR3 loop spans 13 amino acids. V shed 6 bases and J 4 bases; nucleotides not matched to a gene: 5. CDR1 is SNHLY, CDR2 FYNNEI, per germline. This CDR3 is CASSLPGGTEAFF. CDR3 nucleotide sequence: TGTGCCAGCAGCCTCCCAGGGGGCACTGAAGCTTTCTTT. The complete variable domain, with remaining parts taken from reference TRBV2 and TRBJ1-1, reads EPEVTQTPSHQVTQMGQEVILRCVPISNHLYFYWYRQILGQKVEFLVSFYNNEISEKSEIFDDQFSVERPDGSNFTLKIRSTKLEDSAMYFCASSLPGGTEAFFGQGTRLTVV.

The chain couples TRBV3-1 (or the pseudogene TRBV3-2) to TRBJ2-1; D is undetermined. The V end lost 2 bases, the J end lost 8 bases, and 7 bases lay between the germline ends. Germline CDR1 reads LGHDT; CDR2 reads YNNKEL (reference sequence). The CDR3 is 12 amino acids. CDR3 coding DNA: TGTGCCAGCAGCCAAATCACTTATGAGCAGTTCTTC. Protein product: CASSQITYEQFF.

The chain recombines TRBV19 with TRBJ1-1; 7 bases match TRBD1. V lost 9 bases and J lost 3; bases outside the gene matches: 19. The CDR3 has 17 residues. Looked up from germline, CDR1 is LNHDA and CDR2 is SQIVND (reference sequence). The CDR3 here is CASCTGQASRGYTEAFF. DNA of the CDR3: TGTGCCAGCTGTACCGGACAGGCTAGCCGAGGGTACACTGAAGCTTTCTTT.

The chain uses TRBV9 and TRBJ2-3; 7 bases are shared with TRBD2. CDR1 and CDR2 from the germline V gene are SGDLS and YYNGEE. The CDR3 extends over 16 amino acids. Trimming at V came to 0 bases and at J to 1 base, leaving 5 bases not matched to a gene. The CDR3 reads CASSVATLAGTDTQYF. CDR3 bases: TGTGCCAGCAGCGTAGCTACTCTAGCGGGCACAGATACGCAGTATTTT.

This chain uses TRBV6-5 with TRBJ2-7; the D gene is possibly TRBD2 (6 bases). The germline CDR1 and CDR2 sequences are MNHEY and SVGAGI. Trimming pared 4 bases from V and 7 bases from J, leaving 17 bases between. This CDR3 contains 14 residues. CDR3 DNA sequence: TGTGCCAGCAGTTCCCCTAGCGAAGGATGGGAGCAGTACTTC. As protein: CASSSPSEGWEQYF.

The chain recombines TRBV11-2 with TRBJ2-5, with TRBD1 matching 9 bases. The length of the CDR3 is 15 residues. Trimming removed 5 bases from V and 4 bases from J; junction bases left unmatched: 8. Per the germline V gene, CDR1 is SGHAT and CDR2 is FQNNGV. The DNA for the CDR3 is TGTGCCAGCAGCCCTCAGACAGGGGGGGGAGAGACCCAGTACTTC. This codes for CASSPQTGGGETQYF.

V gene TRBV6-5 combines with J gene TRBJ1-2; D may be TRBD1 (6 bases). The CDR3 has 15 amino acids. Germline V CDR1 and CDR2: MNHEY, SVGAGI. V gave up 0 bases and J gave up 2 bases, with 10 bases separating them. The CDR3 DNA reads TGTGCCAGCAGTTACTCGGGGGGGGCCAACTATGGCTACACCTTC. Protein sequence: CASSYSGGANYGYTF.

This chain uses TRBV9 with TRBJ2-6; D is possibly TRBD1 (5 bases). Germline values: CDR1 SGDLS, CDR2 YYNGEE. This CDR3 has 16 amino acids. V was cut by 0 bases and J by 4 bases, with 11 bases left in between. The CDR3 is CASSVGQGPGANVLTF. The CDR3 nucleotides read TGTGCCAGCAGCGTAGGGCAGGGTCCCGGGGCCAACGTCCTGACTTTC. Variable domain in full (rest from reference TRBV9 and TRBJ2-6): DSGVTQTPKHLITATGQRVTLRCSPRSGDLSVYWYQQSLDQGLQFLIQYYNGEERAKGNILERFSAQQFPDLHSELNLSSLELGDSALYFCASSVGQGPGANVLTFGAGSRLTVL.

This clone was seen a single time. The chain is built from TRBV5-5 and TRBJ1-4, with 7 bases lining up with TRBD1. V lost 5 bases, J lost 8 bases, and 9 bases stayed unmatched. The CDR3 has 14 residues. Germline assignment: CDR1 SGHKS and CDR2 YYEKEE (reference sequence). The CDR3 sequence is CASSLDRAREKLFF. The CDR3 nucleotides read TGTGCCAGCAGTTTAGACAGGGCTCGAGAAAAACTGTTTTTT.